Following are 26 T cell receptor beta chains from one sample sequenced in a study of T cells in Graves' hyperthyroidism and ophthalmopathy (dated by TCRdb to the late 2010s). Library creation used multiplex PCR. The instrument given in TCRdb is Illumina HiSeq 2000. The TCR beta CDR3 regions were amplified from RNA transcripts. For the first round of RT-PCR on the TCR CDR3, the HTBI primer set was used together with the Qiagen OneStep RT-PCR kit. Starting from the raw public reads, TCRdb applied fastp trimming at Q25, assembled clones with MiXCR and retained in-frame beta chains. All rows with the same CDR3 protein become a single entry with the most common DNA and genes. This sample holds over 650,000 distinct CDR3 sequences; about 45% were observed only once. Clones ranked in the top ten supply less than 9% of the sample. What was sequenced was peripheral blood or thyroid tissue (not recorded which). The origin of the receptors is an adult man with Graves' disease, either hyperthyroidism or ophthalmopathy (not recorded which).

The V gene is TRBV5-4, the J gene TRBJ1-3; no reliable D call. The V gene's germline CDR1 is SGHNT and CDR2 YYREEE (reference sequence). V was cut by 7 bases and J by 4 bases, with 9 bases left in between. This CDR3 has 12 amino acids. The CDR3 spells CASLRAGNTIYF. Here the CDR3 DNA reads TGTGCCAGCCTGAGGGCGGGAAACACCATATATTTT.

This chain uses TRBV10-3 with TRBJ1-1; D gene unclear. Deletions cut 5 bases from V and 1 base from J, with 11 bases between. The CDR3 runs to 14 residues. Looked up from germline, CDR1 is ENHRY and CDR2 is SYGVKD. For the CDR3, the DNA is TGTGCCATCAGTTCTATGAGCGCGAACACTGAAGCTTTCTTT. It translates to CAISSMSANTEAFF.

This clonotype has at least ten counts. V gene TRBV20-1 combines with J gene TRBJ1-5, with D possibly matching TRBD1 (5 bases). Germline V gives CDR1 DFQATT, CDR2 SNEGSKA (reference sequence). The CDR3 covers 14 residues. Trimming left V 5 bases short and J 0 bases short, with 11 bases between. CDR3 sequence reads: CSAADSYSNQPQHF. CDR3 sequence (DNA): TGCAGTGCTGCCGACAGCTATAGCAATCAGCCCCAGCATTTT.

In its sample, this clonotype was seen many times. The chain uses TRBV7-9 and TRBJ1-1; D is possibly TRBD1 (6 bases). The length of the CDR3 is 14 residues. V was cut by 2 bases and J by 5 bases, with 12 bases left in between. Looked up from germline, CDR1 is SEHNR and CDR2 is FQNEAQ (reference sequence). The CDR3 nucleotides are TGTGCCAGCAGCTTATTGGCGGGGGCGACTGAAGCTTTCTTT. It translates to CASSLLAGATEAFF.

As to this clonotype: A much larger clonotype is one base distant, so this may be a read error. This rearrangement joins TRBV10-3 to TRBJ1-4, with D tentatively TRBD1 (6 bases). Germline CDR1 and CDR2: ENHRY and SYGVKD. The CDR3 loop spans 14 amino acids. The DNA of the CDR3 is TGTGCCAGCAGTGAGGGACAAGATAATGAAAAACTGTTTTTT. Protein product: CASSEGQDNEKLFF.

The CDR3 spells CASSLAVGGKETQYF. The CDR3 DNA is TGTGCCAGCAGCTTAGCAGTGGGAGGGAAGGAGACCCAGTACTTC. This sequence joins TRBV7-8 and TRBJ2-5; 7 bases are a match to TRBD2. This CDR3 spans 15 amino acids. V dropped 0 bases and J dropped 5; count of bases not matched to a gene: 6. Germline CDR1 is SGHVS and CDR2 is FQNEAQ.

The CDR3 bases are TGCGCCAGCAGCCTCTGGACAGGTCTAGGAAAACTGTTTTTT. Translating gives CASSLWTGLGKLFF. This rearrangement joins TRBV5-1 to TRBJ1-4, with 7 bases matching TRBD1. CDR3 length: 14 residues. J lost 10 bases, V lost 4 bases, and 10 bases had no gene match. Germline V gene lookup returns CDR1 SGHRS and CDR2 YFSETQ.

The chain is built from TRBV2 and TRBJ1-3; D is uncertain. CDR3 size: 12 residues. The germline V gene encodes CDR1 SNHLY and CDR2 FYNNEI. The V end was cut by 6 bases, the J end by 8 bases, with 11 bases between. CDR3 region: CASSSSRDTIYF. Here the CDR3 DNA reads TGTGCCAGCAGCTCGAGTAGAGACACCATATATTTT.

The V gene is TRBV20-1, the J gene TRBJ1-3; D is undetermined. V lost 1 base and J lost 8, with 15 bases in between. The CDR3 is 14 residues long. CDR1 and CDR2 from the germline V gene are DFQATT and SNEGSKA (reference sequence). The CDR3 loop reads CSARANVLEDTIYF. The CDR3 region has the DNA TGCAGTGCTAGAGCGAACGTACTCGAGGACACCATATATTTT.

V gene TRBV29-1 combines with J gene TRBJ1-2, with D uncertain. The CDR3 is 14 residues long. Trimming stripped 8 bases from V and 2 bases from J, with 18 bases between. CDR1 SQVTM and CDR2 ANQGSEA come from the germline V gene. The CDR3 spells CSSLVSGVNYGYTF. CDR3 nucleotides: TGCAGCAGTTTAGTCTCCGGGGTGAACTATGGCTACACCTTC.

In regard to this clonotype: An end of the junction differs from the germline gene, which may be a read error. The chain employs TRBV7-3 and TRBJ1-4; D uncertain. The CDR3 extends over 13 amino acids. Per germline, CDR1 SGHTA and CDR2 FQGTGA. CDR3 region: CASSRDVDEKLFF. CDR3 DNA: TGCGCCAGCAGCCGGGATGTGGATGAAAAACTGTTTTTT.

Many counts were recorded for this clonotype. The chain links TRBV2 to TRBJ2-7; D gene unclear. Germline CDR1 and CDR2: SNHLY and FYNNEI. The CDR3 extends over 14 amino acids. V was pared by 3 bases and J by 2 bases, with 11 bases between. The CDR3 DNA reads TGTGCCAGCAGTGAGGGCAAATCAGCCTACGAGCAGTACTTC. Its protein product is CASSEGKSAYEQYF.

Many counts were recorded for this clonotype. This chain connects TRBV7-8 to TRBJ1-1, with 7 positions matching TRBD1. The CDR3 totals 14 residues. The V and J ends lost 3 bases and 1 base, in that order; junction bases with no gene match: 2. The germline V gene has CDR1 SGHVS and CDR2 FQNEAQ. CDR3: CASSFRTGNTEAFF. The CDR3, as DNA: TGTGCCAGCAGCTTTCGGACAGGGAACACTGAAGCTTTCTTT.

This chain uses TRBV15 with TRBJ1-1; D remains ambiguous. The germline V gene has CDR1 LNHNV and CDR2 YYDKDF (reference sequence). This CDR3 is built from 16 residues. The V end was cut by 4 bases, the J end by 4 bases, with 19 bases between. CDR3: CATSKFRVYEATEAFF. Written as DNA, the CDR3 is TGTGCCACCAGCAAATTTAGGGTGTATGAGGCCACTGAAGCTTTCTTT. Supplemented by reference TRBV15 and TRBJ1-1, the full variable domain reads DAMVIQNPRYQVTQFGKPVTLSCSQTLNHNVMYWYQQKSSQAPKLLFHYYDKDFNNEADTPDNFQSRRPNTSFCFLDIRSPGLGDTAMYLCATSKFRVYEATEAFFGQGTRLTVV.

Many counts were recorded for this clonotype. The chain's CDR3 is CASELGGSTEAFF. Written as DNA, the CDR3 is TGTGCCAGCGAACTTGGGGGTAGCACTGAAGCTTTCTTT. The gene calls are TRBV7-9 and TRBJ1-1, with D tentatively TRBD1 (5 bases). The V end was cut by 8 bases, the J end by 4 bases, with 14 bases between. Germline lookup yields CDR1 SEHNR and CDR2 FQNEAQ (reference sequence). CDR3 length: 13 residues.

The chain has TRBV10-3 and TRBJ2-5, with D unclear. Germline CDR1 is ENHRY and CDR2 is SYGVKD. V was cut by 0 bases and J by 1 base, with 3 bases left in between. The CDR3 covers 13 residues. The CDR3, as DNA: TGTGCCATCAGTGAGTCGGCCCAAGAGACCCAGTACTTC. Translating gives CAISESAQETQYF.

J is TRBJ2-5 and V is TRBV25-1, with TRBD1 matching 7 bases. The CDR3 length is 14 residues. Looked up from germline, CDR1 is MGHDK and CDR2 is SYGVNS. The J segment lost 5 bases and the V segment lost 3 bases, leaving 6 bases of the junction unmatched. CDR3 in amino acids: CASSDTTGWETQYF. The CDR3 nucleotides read TGTGCCAGCAGTGACACGACAGGGTGGGAGACCCAGTACTTC.

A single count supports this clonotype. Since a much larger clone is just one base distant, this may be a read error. CDR3 bases: TGTGCCAGCAGCTTTGACAGCCCCTACCAGCAGTACTTC. Residues: CASSFDSPYQQYF. This chain connects TRBV5-6 to TRBJ2-7; D perhaps matches TRBD1 (5 bases). This CDR3 region has 13 residues. CDR1 is SGHDT and CDR2 is YYEEEE in the germline V gene.

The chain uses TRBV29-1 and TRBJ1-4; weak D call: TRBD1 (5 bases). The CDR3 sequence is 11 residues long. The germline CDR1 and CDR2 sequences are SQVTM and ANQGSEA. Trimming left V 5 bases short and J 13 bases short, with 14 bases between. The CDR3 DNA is TGCAGCGTTAATGTCGGGGCAGCACTGTTTTTT. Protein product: CSVNVGAALFF.

The CDR3 region is CASHSGGGNPYEQYF. CDR3 coding DNA: TGTGCCAGCCACTCAGGAGGGGGCAATCCCTACGAGCAGTACTTC. V usage is TRBV11-1 and J usage is TRBJ2-7; perhaps TRBD1 as D (7 bases). Germline V lookup: CDR1 SGHAT, CDR2 FQDESV (reference sequence). The CDR3 consists of 15 residues. V was clipped by 8 bases and J by 2 bases, with 19 bases between them.

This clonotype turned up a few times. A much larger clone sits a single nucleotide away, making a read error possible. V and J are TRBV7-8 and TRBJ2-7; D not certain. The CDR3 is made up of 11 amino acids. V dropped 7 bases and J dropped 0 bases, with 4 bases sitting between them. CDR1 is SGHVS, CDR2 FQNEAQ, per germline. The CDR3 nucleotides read TGTGCCAGCACCCACTCCTACGAGCAGTACTTC. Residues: CASTHSYEQYF.

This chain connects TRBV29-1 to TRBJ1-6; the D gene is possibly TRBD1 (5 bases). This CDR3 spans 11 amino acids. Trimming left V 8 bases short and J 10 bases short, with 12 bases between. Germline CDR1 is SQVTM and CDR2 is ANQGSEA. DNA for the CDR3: TGCAGCAGGGGCCAGGGATCACCCCTCCACTTT. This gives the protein CSRGQGSPLHF.

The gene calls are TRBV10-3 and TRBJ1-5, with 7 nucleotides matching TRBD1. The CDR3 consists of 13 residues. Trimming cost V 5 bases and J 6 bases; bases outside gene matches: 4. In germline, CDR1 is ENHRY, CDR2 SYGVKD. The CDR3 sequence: CAISRQGGQPQHF. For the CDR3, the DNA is TGTGCCATCAGTAGACAGGGTGGTCAGCCCCAGCATTTT.

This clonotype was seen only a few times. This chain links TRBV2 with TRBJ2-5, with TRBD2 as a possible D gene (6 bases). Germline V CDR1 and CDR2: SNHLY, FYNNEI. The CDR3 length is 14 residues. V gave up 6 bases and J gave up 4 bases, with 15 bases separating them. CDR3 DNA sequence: TGTGCCAGCAGCCCTCAAGCCGGGGGAGAGACCCAGTACTTC. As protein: CASSPQAGGETQYF.

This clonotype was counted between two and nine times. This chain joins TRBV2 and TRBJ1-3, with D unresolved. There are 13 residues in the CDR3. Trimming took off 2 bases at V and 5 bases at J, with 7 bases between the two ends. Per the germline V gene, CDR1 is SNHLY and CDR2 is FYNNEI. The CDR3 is CASSERGRNTIYF. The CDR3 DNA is TGTGCCAGCAGTGAACGTGGGAGAAACACCATATATTTT.

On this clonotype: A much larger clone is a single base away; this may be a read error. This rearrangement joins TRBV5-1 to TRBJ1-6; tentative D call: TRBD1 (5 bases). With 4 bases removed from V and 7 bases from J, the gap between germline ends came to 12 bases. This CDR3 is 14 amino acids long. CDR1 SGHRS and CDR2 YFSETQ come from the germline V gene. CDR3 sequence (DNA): TGCGCCAGCAGCGCAGGGATCGCGAATTCACCCCTCCACTTT. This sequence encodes CASSAGIANSPLHF.